This is a list of T cell receptor beta chains from one sample in a study of tumor-infiltrating lymphocytes in localized non-small cell lung cancer. Produced via immunoSEQ multiplex PCR; TCRdb's table is partial and in-frame only. The sample yields around 9,500 clones, more than 75% seen once. The sequenced material came from lung tumor tissue. The origin of the receptors is a human donor with non-small cell lung cancer. Both conserved end residues are part of each CDR3. The order of the fields is CDR3 DNA, CDR3 protein, J gene, V gene, clone size, D gene. The D gene is left open where the match is weak. Only part of the rows carry a size: once, few, many, or a class if the clone is expanded.

TGTGCCAGCAGCCGAATTAGGACGCTAGGATTGGAGACCCAGTACTTC CASSRIRTLGLETQYF TRBJ2-5 TRBV5-4 - -
TGTGCCAGCAGCCAAGATGGGGGCACAGATACGCAGTATTTT CASSQDGGTDTQYF TRBJ2-3 TRBV4-2 - -
TGCGCCAGCTCCCTACAGGGTTACGAGACCCAGTACTTC CASSLQGYETQYF TRBJ2-5 TRBV4-1 - -
TGTGCCAGTAGTCCCCGGACAGGAGGAGGGGAGACCCAGTACTTC CASSPRTGGGETQYF TRBJ2-5 TRBV19 few -
TGTGCCAGCACGAAGGACAGGGGCAAGACCCAGTACTTC CASTKDRGKTQYF TRBJ2-5 TRBV11-2 - TRBD1
TGTGCCAGCAGTTTAGGGAACTATGGCTACACCTTC CASSLGNYGYTF TRBJ1-2 TRBV25-1 - -
TGTGCCAGCAGCCTACAGGGTTACAGCTATGGCTACACCTTC CASSLQGYSYGYTF TRBJ1-2 TRBV14 - -
TGTGCCAGCAGTCCAAAGGGGTGGGCTAATGAAAAACTGTTTTTT CASSPKGWANEKLFF TRBJ1-4 TRBV6-1 - -
TGTGCCAGCAGCGCCCGCCCCGGATCCGACGAGCAGTACTTC CASSARPGSDEQYF TRBJ2-7 TRBV7-8 - -
TGTGCCAGCAGCCCAGGGACTAGCGGGAGGGGCCTATTCTCCTACAATGAGCAGTTCTTC CASSPGTSGRGLFSYNEQFF TRBJ2-1 TRBV7-8 - TRBD2
TGTGCCAGCAGCCCAAGGACAGAATCCTATGGCTACACCTTC CASSPRTESYGYTF TRBJ1-2 TRBV7-9 - -
TGTGCCAGCCGGGGACAGGGATTCTACAATGAGCAGTTCTTC CASRGQGFYNEQFF TRBJ2-1 TRBV6-1 - TRBD1
TGCGCCAGCAGCATACGACAAGAGACCCAGTACTTC CASSIRQETQYF TRBJ2-5 TRBV5-1 - -
TGTGCCAGTAGTCCGGAACTACTTCGGGTTGGGAACACTGAAGCTTTCTTT CASSPELLRVGNTEAFF TRBJ1-1 TRBV19 - -
TGTGCCAGCAGGAGAGGGGGCCGTAACCCCAATGAGCAGTTCTTC CASRRGGRNPNEQFF TRBJ2-1 TRBV27 - TRBD1
TGTGCCAGCAGTGGGACTACGGAAGCCACAGATACGCAGTATTTT CASSGTTEATDTQYF TRBJ2-3 TRBV6-1 - -
TGTGCCAGCAGTCCCGAGGGGGGGTCCTACAATGAGCAGTTCTTC CASSPEGGSYNEQFF TRBJ2-1 TRBV6-4 - -
TGTGCCAGCAGCCGTAAGGGACAGGTGAACACCGGGGAGCTGTTTTTT CASSRKGQVNTGELFF TRBJ2-2 TRBV27 - TRBD1
TGTGCCAGCAGACCTACAGGGGGTTCGAACACCGGGGAGCTGTTTTTT CASRPTGGSNTGELFF TRBJ2-2 TRBV28 - TRBD1
TGTGCCAGCAGTCCGGCAGCGGGAGCCTCCCCCTACGAGCAGTACTTC CASSPAAGASPYEQYF TRBJ2-7 TRBV28 - TRBD2
TGTGCCAGCATCCCCGGGACTAGCGGGCGATGGGTGCAGTATTTT CASIPGTSGRWVQYF TRBJ2-3 TRBV2 - TRBD2
TGTGCCAGCAGCTCAGGGCAGGCCCCTTATTCACCCCTCCACTTT CASSSGQAPYSPLHF TRBJ1-6 TRBV5-6 - -
TGTGCCAGTAGTAAGTCTGGACTAGCAGGGCCCGGGGAGCAGTTCTTC CASSKSGLAGPGEQFF TRBJ2-1 TRBV19 - TRBD2
TGTGCCAGCAGCGTCTCCGGGACTAGCGAAGAGACCCAGTACTTC CASSVSGTSEETQYF TRBJ2-5 TRBV9 - TRBD2
TGCGCCAGCAGCCCACTAGCGGGGCCACAAGAGACCCAGTACTTC CASSPLAGPQETQYF TRBJ2-5 TRBV4-1 - TRBD2
TGTGCCAGCAGCCCCGGGGACAGGGGACCCCAAGAGACCCAGTACTTC CASSPGDRGPQETQYF TRBJ2-5 TRBV7-9 - TRBD1
TGTGCCAGTAGTCCAGTTTCGGGCACAGATACGCAGTATTTT CASSPVSGTDTQYF TRBJ2-3 TRBV19 - -
TGCGCCAGCTTGTCCGGGACTAGCTTTACCGGGGAGCTGTTTTTT CASLSGTSFTGELFF TRBJ2-2 TRBV5-1 - TRBD2
TGCGCCAGCAGCTTGGGGACAGGGTACATGAACACTGAAGCTTTCTTT CASSLGTGYMNTEAFF TRBJ1-1 TRBV5-1 - TRBD1
TGTGCCAGCTCAAGGACAGACCAAGAGACCCAGTACTTC CASSRTDQETQYF TRBJ2-5 TRBV18 - -
TGTGCCAGCAGCCAAGACCCTCAGGGCAATGAGCAGTTCTTC CASSQDPQGNEQFF TRBJ2-1 TRBV4-2 once -
TGTGCCAGCAATCCTCGCTCGACAGGGCGCGATTCACCCCTCCACTTT CASNPRSTGRDSPLHF TRBJ1-6 TRBV6-6 once TRBD1
TGTGCCTGGAGTGGGGACAGGGGGGTCTCCTACGAGCAGTACTTC CAWSGDRGVSYEQYF TRBJ2-7 TRBV30 - TRBD1
TGTGCCTGGAGAGGGGCATTGGGGCAGTTGGTAGATACGCAGTATTTT CAWRGALGQLVDTQYF TRBJ2-3 TRBV30 - -
TGTGCCAGCTCACCAGTTTCGGCGTACCAAGAGACCCAGTACTTC CASSPVSAYQETQYF TRBJ2-5 TRBV18 - -
TGTGCTTTCGGGGGGCACAATCAGCCCCAGCATTTT CAFGGHNQPQHF TRBJ1-5 TRBV28 - -
TGTGCCAGCAGCTTACAGGGCCTCAGCACAGATACGCAGTATTTT CASSLQGLSTDTQYF TRBJ2-3 TRBV7-3 - -
TGTGCCAGCAGCCTGAAGGGGATCTATGGCTACACCTTC CASSLKGIYGYTF TRBJ1-2 TRBV7-9 few -
TGTGCCAGCAGCTTTGACAGCGGGGGGGCCTACAATGAGCAGTTCTTC CASSFDSGGAYNEQFF TRBJ2-1 TRBV13 - TRBD2
TGTGCCAGCAGCTTCGCGGGAGGTGGGGAGACCCAGTACTTC CASSFAGGGETQYF TRBJ2-5 TRBV7-2 - TRBD2
TGCGCCAGCAGCCCCGACAGGGGAAGCAATCAGCCCCAGCATTTT CASSPDRGSNQPQHF TRBJ1-5 TRBV5-1 - TRBD1
TGTGCCAGCAGTCCCCCGACAGGGTGGGGAGGGACCCAGTACTTC CASSPPTGWGGTQYF TRBJ2-5 TRBV6-6 - -
TGCGCCAGCAGCCAACAAAGCGGGGGTCCTACCGGGGAGCTGTTTTTT CASSQQSGGPTGELFF TRBJ2-2 TRBV4-1 - TRBD2
TGTGCCAGCAGCTTTTTAGGGGACACCATATATTTT CASSFLGDTIYF TRBJ1-3 TRBV7-9 - -
TGTGCCAGCAGTGAATACAGGGTGGCCGGGGAGCTGTTTTTT CASSEYRVAGELFF TRBJ2-2 TRBV6-1 - -
TGTGCCAGCTCACCGGTCAGGGACACCGGGGAGCTGTTTTTT CASSPVRDTGELFF TRBJ2-2 TRBV18 - -
TGTGCCAGCAGCTTTGCCGGGACATCTAATGAGCAGTTCTTC CASSFAGTSNEQFF TRBJ2-1 TRBV11-2 - -
TGTGCCAGTAGTATAGCAGGGATTAATGAAAAACTGTTTTTT CASSIAGINEKLFF TRBJ1-4 TRBV19 - -
TGTGCCAGCTCACCTTACAGGGGTCAGGGCACCGGGGAGCTGTTTTTT CASSPYRGQGTGELFF TRBJ2-2 TRBV18 - TRBD1
TGTGCCAGCAGTCAACAGGGGGCGGGAGAGACCCAGTACTTC CASSQQGAGETQYF TRBJ2-5 TRBV6-5 - TRBD1
TGCGCCAGCAGCTTGGGCTGGGAAGCGGGGGTCCGTACCAATGAGCAGTTCTTC CASSLGWEAGVRTNEQFF TRBJ2-1 TRBV5-1 once TRBD2
TGTGCCAGTAGTATTCTGGTTGGGGCCAACGTCCTGACTTTC CASSILVGANVLTF TRBJ2-6 TRBV19 - -
TGTGCCAGCAGTCCCTCTGGGGATACGCAGTATTTT CASSPSGDTQYF TRBJ2-3 TRBV6-6 once -